The clone carrying this T cell receptor (beta chain) was counted once. This sample is part of a study of blood T cell repertoires in COVID-19. Study as a whole: T cells, B-cell-depleted T cells, or PBMCs supplied cDNA or gDNA.

Original data processing: Using reference gene primer amplification, nucleated cell counts were estimated. Generated by immunoSEQ multiplex PCR, the TCRdb table keeps only in-frame clones and is missing some. The V and J calls and clone size are taken from that table; D and trimming were inferred from the DNA. The sample lists some 250,000 clones, more than 75% occurring once. With 6 bases removed from V and 3 bases from J, the gap between germline ends came to 18 bases. CDR1 is SGHDN and CDR2 is FVKESK in the germline V gene. The CDR3 runs 15 residues. The genes are TRBV14 and TRBJ2-7; D is possibly TRBD1 (8 bases). This clonotype was sampled from a woman younger than 45 who had recovered from COVID-19. The source material was peripheral blood. The CDR3 is CASSRGDRTYYEQYF. In nucleotides, the CDR3 is TGTGCCAGCAGTCGGGGGGACAGGACCTACTACGAGCAGTACTTC.